This T cell receptor beta chain was sequenced in a study of cytomegalovirus exposure and HLA in healthy donors. Study-wide results and limits: One variant, a missense change in DCLRE1C, was linked in a later analysis to TCR beta V- and J-gene trimming. In an earlier analysis, productive rearrangement rates for most beta V segments clustered near 87% or 30%.

The V gene end was trimmed by 6 bases and the J gene end by 5 bases; junction bases not matched to a gene: 11. Germline loops: CDR1 LGHNA, CDR2 YSLEER. CDR3 length: 15 amino acids. About this clone itself: Its antigen is as yet unknown.

Use of 60 Vbeta and 13 Jbeta primers characterized the PCR. Sequencing was performed with immunoSEQ multiplex PCR; in TCRdb, only in-frame clones are kept and a portion is missing. This table has some 150,000 clones, over 60% appearing once. Material for sequencing was PBMCs. This chain connects TRBV4-3 to TRBJ1-1, with 8 bases that match TRBD1. The sequence derives from a male donor in good health and CMV-seronegative. The CDR3 sequence: CASSALTGARTEAFF. Here the CDR3 DNA reads TGCGCCAGCAGTGCCTTGACAGGGGCCAGGACTGAAGCTTTCTTT.